This T cell receptor (beta chain) was recorded in a study of T cell repertoires in cytomegalovirus infection. Each CDR3 protein is one row after TCRdb ran MiXCR on the reads. The repertoire consists of tens of thousands of distinct CDR3 sequences, with about 30% occurring once and the leading ten covering 55% to 75%. This clonotype showed up just a few times. The antigen remains undetermined. Germline V gene data show CDR1 as SGHRS and CDR2 as YFSETQ. The CDR3 has 13 residues. The V end lost 0 bases, the J end lost 11 bases, and 14 bases lay between the germline ends. The sequence was obtained from a human donor in good health (CMV status not recorded). Some clones in this sample may be carry-over from other donors' samples. The chain recombines TRBV5-1 with TRBJ1-1; no firm D call. Sequences were obtained from PBMCs, sequenced either directly or after in vitro stimulation (not recorded which). The CDR3 loop reads CASSLDGIGSAFF. CDR3 sequence (DNA): TGCGCCAGCAGCTTGGATGGTATTGGGTCGGCTTTCTTT.